Following are 15 T cell receptor beta chains from one sample sequenced in a study of radiation and T cells in renal cell carcinoma. Time point in this sample: blood 4 weeks post-SBRT, at nephrectomy. As to treatment: 15 Gy SBRT to primary tumor, nephrectomy 4 weeks later. Measured with immunoSEQ multiplex PCR; TCRdb has only the in-frame clones, and not every one. Among around 170,000 clones listed, about 87% were seen once. The material was blood, obtained from a patient whose treatment included radiotherapy and nephrectomy. These receptor sequences come from a woman between 50 and 59 years old with renal cell carcinoma.

The V and J genes are TRBV2 and TRBJ1-2; no definite D call. Germline V gene lookup returns CDR1 SNHLY and CDR2 FYNNEI. CDR3 length: 14 residues. V was pared by 6 bases and J by 5 bases, with 16 bases between. CDR3: CASRVGLDGYGYTF. Written as DNA, the CDR3 is TGTGCCAGCAGGGTTGGACTGGACGGTTATGGCTACACCTTC.

This clone was picked up one time. The chain joins TRBV9 to TRBJ2-7; TRBD1 matches 8 bases. The CDR3 spans 14 residues. Trimming took 3 bases from V and 2 from J; bases not matched to a gene: 4. Germline lookup yields CDR1 SGDLS and CDR2 YYNGEE. The CDR3 DNA follows: TGTGCCAGCAGCGCCGGGACAGGACCCTACGAGCAGTACTTC. This gives the protein CASSAGTGPYEQYF.

V usage is TRBV5-4 and J usage is TRBJ1-2; no clear D. V lost 1 base to trimming and J lost 4 bases, with 8 bases between them. CDR3 length equals 13 residues. Per the germline V gene, CDR1 is SGHNT and CDR2 is YYREEE (reference sequence). CDR3 loop: CASSLLAGYGYTF. The CDR3 DNA sequence: TGTGCCAGCAGCTTGTTGGCGGGCTATGGCTACACCTTC.

The chain employs TRBV9 and TRBJ2-5, with unresolved D. V lost 0 bases and J lost 2, with 5 bases in between. Germline CDR1 reads SGDLS; CDR2 reads YYNGEE. CDR3 length: 13 residues. CDR3 sequence: CASSVDLQETQYF. The CDR3 bases are TGTGCCAGCAGCGTAGATCTTCAAGAGACCCAGTACTTC.

The V gene is TRBV5-1, the J gene TRBJ1-5; D gene uncertain. The V and J ends lost 6 bases and 0 bases respectively, with 13 bases between them. This CDR3 is 15 amino acids long. The germline V gene encodes CDR1 SGHRS and CDR2 YFSETQ. This chain's CDR3 is CASKENLYSNQPQHF. DNA for the CDR3: TGCGCCAGCAAGGAAAACCTTTATAGCAATCAGCCCCAGCATTTT.

The chain links TRBV10-1 to TRBJ2-4; no clear D gene. Germline V gives CDR1 WNHNN, CDR2 SYGVQD (reference sequence). Trimming took 4 bases from V and 3 from J, leaving 10 bases between them. The CDR3 has 14 residues. The CDR3 region has the DNA TGCGCCAGCAGTGGGCATGGTGACAAAAACATTCAGTACTTC. It translates to CASSGHGDKNIQYF.

The V gene is TRBV21-1, the J gene TRBJ1-1. TRBV21-1 is deemed a pseudogene. The CDR3 has 13 residues. The CDR3 here is CASSKERGYEAFF. The CDR3 coding sequence is TGTGCCAGCAGCAAAGAGAGAGGGTATGAAGCTTTCTTT.

The V and J genes are TRBV6-1 and TRBJ1-2; 9 positions agree with TRBD1. This CDR3 has 15 residues. CDR1 is MNHNS and CDR2 is SASEGT in the germline V gene. Losses at the gene ends were 1 base for V and 8 bases for J; bases not matched to a gene: 8. CDR3 region: CASSEGTGALGGYTF. The CDR3 DNA follows: TGTGCCAGCAGTGAAGGGACAGGGGCCTTAGGGGGCTACACCTTC.

Notes on this clone: Other DNA sequences in the sample encode the same CDR3. This chain uses TRBV9 with TRBJ1-5, with D perhaps TRBD1 (6 bases). V lost 0 bases and J lost 9, with 7 bases in between. This CDR3 is 12 amino acids long. CDR1 is SGDLS and CDR2 is YYNGEE in the germline V gene. CDR3 in DNA: TGTGCCAGCAGCGTAGAGGGGGGGCCCCAGCATTTT. Protein product: CASSVEGGPQHF.

The genes are TRBV6-5 and TRBJ2-7; 9 bases fit TRBD1. The J segment lost 4 bases and the V segment lost 4 bases, leaving 8 bases of the junction unmatched. Germline V lookup: CDR1 MNHEY, CDR2 SVGAGI. The CDR3 extends over 15 amino acids. DNA for the CDR3: TGTGCCAGCAGTTTACAGGACAGGGGCGGGTACGAGCAGTACTTC. Its protein is CASSLQDRGGYEQYF.

DNA of the CDR3: TGTGCCAGCAGCCGGACCGGGACTTATAGCTCCTACGAGCAGTACTTC. Its protein is CASSRTGTYSSYEQYF. The rearrangement links TRBV7-9 to TRBJ2-7; a weak D match, TRBD2 (6 bases). The CDR3 is made up of 16 amino acids. The V and J ends lost 5 bases and 0 bases respectively, with 17 bases between them. Germline-derived CDR1 and CDR2 are SEHNR and FQNEAQ (reference sequence). The variable domain in full, completed from reference TRBV7-9 and TRBJ2-7, reads DTGVSQNPRHKITKRGQNVTFRCDPISEHNRLYWYRQTLGQGPEFLTYFQNEAQLEKSRLLSDRFSAERPKGSFSTLEIQRTEQGDSAMYLCASSRTGTYSSYEQYFGPGTRLTVT.

J is TRBJ2-5 and V is TRBV7-3; tentatively, D is TRBD2 (6 bases). Germline values: CDR1 SGHTA, CDR2 FQGTGA. The CDR3 sequence is 15 residues long. Trimming shortened V by 2 bases and J by 5 bases, and 15 bases separated the two germline ends. The CDR3 bases are TGTGCCAGCAGCTTAGGCGGAGCGGAGGGGGAGACCCAGTACTTC. This encodes CASSLGGAEGETQYF. Filled out from reference TRBV7-3 and TRBJ2-5, the complete variable domain reads GAGVSQTPSNKVTEKGKYVELRCDPISGHTALYWYRQSLGQGPEFLIYFQGTGAADDSGLPNDRFFAVRPEGSVSTLKIQRTERGDSAVYLCASSLGGAEGETQYFGPGTRLLVL.

In its sample, this clone was seen a few times. The CDR3 here is CASSRRQGIAEAFF. The CDR3 coding sequence is TGTGCCAGCAGCCGCAGACAGGGAATAGCTGAAGCTTTCTTT. The V and J genes are TRBV7-9 and TRBJ1-1, with 7 nucleotides matching TRBD1. The CDR3 has 14 amino acids. The V gene's germline CDR1 is SEHNR and CDR2 FQNEAQ (reference sequence). The ends lost 5 bases at V and 6 bases at J; junction bases unmatched: 9.

V gene TRBV19 combines with J gene TRBJ1-1; weak D call: TRBD1 (5 bases). With 7 bases removed from V and 1 base from J, the gap between germline ends came to 16 bases. The germline CDR1 and CDR2 sequences are LNHDA and SQIVND (reference sequence). The CDR3 runs 15 residues. CDR3 coding DNA: TGTGCCAGTAAGGGAGGGGAATCCCAGAACACTGAAGCTTTCTTT. Protein sequence: CASKGGESQNTEAFF. Supplemented by reference TRBV19 and TRBJ1-1, the full variable domain reads DGGITQSPKYLFRKEGQNVTLSCEQNLNHDAMYWYRQDPGQGLRLIYYSQIVNDFQKGDIAEGYSVSREKKESFPLTVTSAQKNPTAFYLCASKGGESQNTEAFFGQGTRLTVV.

The chain employs TRBV6-5 and TRBJ2-1; 7 bases agree with TRBD1. Trimming removed 6 bases from V and 6 bases from J; junction bases left unmatched: 11. Germline lookup yields CDR1 MNHEY and CDR2 SVGAGI. This CDR3 spans 15 amino acids. The CDR3 reads CASRIDRAYGNEQFF. The CDR3 DNA reads as TGTGCCAGCAGGATCGACAGGGCTTACGGCAATGAGCAGTTCTTC.